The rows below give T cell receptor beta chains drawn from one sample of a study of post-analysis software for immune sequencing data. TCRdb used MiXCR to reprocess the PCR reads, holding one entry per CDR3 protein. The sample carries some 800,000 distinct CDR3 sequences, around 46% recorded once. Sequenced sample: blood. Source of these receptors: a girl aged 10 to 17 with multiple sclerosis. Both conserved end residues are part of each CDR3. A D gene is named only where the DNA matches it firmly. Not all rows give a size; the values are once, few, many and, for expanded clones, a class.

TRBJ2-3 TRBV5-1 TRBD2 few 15 CASSFLAGGGDTQYF TGCGCCAGCAGCTTTCTGGCGGGGGGTGGAGATACGCAGTATTTT
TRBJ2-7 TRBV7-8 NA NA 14 CASSPQEISYEQYF TGTGCCAGCAGCCCACAGGAGATCTCCTACGAGCAGTACTTC
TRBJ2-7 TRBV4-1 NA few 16 CASSQGKGLYSYEQYF TGCGCCAGCAGCCAAGGGAAGGGGTTGTATAGTTACGAGCAGTACTTC
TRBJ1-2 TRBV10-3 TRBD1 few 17 CAISAMGAGQTGNGYTF TGTGCCATCAGCGCGATGGGGGCGGGACAGACGGGAAATGGCTACACCTTC
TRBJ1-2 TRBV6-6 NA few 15 CASSYSPDGYYGYTF TGTGCCAGCAGTTACTCGCCGGACGGATACTATGGCTACACCTTC
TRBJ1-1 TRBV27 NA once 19 CASSLSAPLRGAGGTEAFF TGTGCCAGCAGTTTATCGGCCCCACTGAGGGGCGCGGGTGGCACTGAAGCTTTCTTT
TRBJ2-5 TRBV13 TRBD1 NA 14 CASSLRQGDETQYF TGTGCCAGCAGCCTAAGACAGGGAGACGAGACCCAGTACTTC
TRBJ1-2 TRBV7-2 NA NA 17 CASSLESPRVSNYGYTF TGTGCCAGCAGCTTAGAGTCACCCAGGGTTTCAAACTATGGCTACACCTTC
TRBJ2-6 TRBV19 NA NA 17 CASGGGTSVSGANVLTF TGTGCCAGTGGAGGGGGAACGTCAGTCTCTGGGGCCAACGTCCTGACTTTC
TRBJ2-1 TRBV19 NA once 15 CASSPNGASYNEQFF TGTGCCAGTAGTCCAAACGGGGCCTCCTACAATGAGCAGTTCTTC
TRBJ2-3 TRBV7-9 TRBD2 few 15 CASSLLSSGTDTQYF TGTGCCAGCAGCTTATTATCTAGCGGGACAGATACGCAGTATTTT
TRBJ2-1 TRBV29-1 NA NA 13 CSVAPGAGDEQFF TGCAGCGTTGCCCCGGGGGCCGGAGATGAGCAGTTCTTC
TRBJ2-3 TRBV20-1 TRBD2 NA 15 CSAPWASGSTDTQYF TGCAGTGCCCCTTGGGCTAGCGGGAGCACAGATACGCAGTATTTT
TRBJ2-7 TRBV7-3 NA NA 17 CASSLSPQAGSYNEQYF TGTGCCAGCAGCTTAAGCCCCCAGGCGGGATCCTACAATGAGCAGTACTTC
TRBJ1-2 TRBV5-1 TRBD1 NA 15 CASTRNGGTGNGYTF TGCGCCAGCACCCGAAACGGTGGGACAGGGAACGGCTACACCTTC